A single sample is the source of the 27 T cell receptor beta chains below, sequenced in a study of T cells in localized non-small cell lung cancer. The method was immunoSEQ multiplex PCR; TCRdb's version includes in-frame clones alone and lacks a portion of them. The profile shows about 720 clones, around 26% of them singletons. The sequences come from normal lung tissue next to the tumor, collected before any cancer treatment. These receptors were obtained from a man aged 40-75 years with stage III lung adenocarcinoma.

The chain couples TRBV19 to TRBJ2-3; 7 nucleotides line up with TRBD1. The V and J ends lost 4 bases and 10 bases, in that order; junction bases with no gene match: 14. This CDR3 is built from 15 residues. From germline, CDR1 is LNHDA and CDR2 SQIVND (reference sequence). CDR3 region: CASSNPGTDPEAQYF. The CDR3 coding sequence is TGTGCCAGTAGTAATCCCGGGACAGATCCGGAGGCGCAGTATTTT.

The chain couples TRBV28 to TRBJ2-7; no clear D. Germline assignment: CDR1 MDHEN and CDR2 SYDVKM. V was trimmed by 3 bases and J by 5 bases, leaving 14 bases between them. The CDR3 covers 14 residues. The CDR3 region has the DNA TGTGCCAGCAGTTTTGGCACCGAGTGGCACGAGCAGTACTTC. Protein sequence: CASSFGTEWHEQYF.

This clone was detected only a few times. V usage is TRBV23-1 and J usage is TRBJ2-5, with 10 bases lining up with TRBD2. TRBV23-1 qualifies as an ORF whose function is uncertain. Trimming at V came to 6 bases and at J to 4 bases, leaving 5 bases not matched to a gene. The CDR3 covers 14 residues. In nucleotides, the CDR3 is TGCGCCAGCAGCCAGCGACTAGCGGGAGAGACCCAGTACTTC. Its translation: CASSQRLAGETQYF.

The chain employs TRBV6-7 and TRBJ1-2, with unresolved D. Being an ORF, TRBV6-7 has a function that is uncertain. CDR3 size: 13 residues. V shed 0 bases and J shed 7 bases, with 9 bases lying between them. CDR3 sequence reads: CASSYSSARGYTF. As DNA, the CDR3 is TGTGCCAGCAGTTACTCGTCAGCCCGTGGCTACACCTTC.

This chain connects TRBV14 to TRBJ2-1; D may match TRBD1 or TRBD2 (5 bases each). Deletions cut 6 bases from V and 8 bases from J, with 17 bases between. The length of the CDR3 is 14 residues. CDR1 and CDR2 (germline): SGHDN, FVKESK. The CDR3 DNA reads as TGTGCCAGCAGGGGCCCCTTGGGGGTAGATGAGCAGTTCTTC. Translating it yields CASRGPLGVDEQFF.

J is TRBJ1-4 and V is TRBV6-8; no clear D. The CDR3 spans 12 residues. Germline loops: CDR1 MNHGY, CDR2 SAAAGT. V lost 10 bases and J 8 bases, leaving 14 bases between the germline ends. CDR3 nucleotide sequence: TGTGCCATCTCAAGGCTGGGCGAAAAACTGTTTTTT. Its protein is CAISRLGEKLFF.

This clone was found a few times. The CDR3: CASSLEGRNTEAFF. DNA for the CDR3: TGTGCCAGCAGCTTAGAGGGCAGGAACACTGAAGCTTTCTTT. The J gene is TRBJ1-1, the V gene TRBV11-3; D is unclear. Trimming shortened V by 0 bases and J by 1 base, and 6 bases separated the two germline ends. The CDR3 spans 14 residues. Germline assignment: CDR1 SGHNT and CDR2 YENEEA.

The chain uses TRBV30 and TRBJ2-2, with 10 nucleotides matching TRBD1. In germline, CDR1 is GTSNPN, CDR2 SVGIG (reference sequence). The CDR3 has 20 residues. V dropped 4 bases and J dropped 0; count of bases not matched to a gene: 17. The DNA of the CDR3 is TGTGCCTGGACAAGGGGACAGGGGACCTATACGTCGGCGAACACCGGGGAGCTGTTTTTT. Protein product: CAWTRGQGTYTSANTGELFF.

The CDR3: CASGLLAGRGTDTQYF. In DNA form, the CDR3 reads TGTGCTAGTGGTTTACTAGCGGGACGGGGAACAGATACGCAGTATTTT. The chain combines TRBV12-5 with TRBJ2-3; 10 bases align to TRBD2. The CDR3 covers 16 residues. Germline V CDR1 and CDR2: LGHNT, FRNRAP. V lost 3 bases and J lost 3; bases outside the gene matches: 6.

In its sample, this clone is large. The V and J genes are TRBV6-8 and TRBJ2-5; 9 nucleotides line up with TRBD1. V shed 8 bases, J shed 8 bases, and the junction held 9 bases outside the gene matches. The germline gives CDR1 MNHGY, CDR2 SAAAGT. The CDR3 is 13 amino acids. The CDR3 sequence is CASGGTGSSTQYF. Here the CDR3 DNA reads TGTGCCAGCGGGGGGACAGGGAGCTCAACCCAGTACTTC.

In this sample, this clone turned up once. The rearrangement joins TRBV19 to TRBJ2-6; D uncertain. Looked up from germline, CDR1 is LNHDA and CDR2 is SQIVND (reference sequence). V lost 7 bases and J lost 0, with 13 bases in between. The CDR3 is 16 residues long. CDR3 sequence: CASNRPLVSGANVLTF. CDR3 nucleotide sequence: TGTGCCAGTAACAGACCCCTGGTCTCTGGGGCCAACGTCCTGACTTTC.

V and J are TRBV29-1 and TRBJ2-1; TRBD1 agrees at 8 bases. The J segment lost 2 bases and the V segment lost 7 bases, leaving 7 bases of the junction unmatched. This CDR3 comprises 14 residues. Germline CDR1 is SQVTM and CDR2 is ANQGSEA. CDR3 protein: CSASGTGPYNEQFF. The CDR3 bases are TGCAGCGCTTCCGGGACAGGCCCCTACAATGAGCAGTTCTTC.

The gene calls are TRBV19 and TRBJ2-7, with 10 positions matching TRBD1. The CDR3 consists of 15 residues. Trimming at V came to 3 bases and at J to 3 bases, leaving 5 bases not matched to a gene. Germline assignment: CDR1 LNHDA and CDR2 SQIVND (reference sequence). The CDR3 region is CASSIGQGGFYEQYF. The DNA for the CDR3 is TGTGCCAGTAGTATTGGACAGGGGGGGTTCTACGAGCAGTACTTC.

CDR3 sequence reads: CASSPLGGPGQRGYTF. The CDR3 DNA is TGTGCCAGCAGTCCTCTGGGGGGGCCAGGGCAGAGGGGCTACACCTTC. The chain carries TRBV28 and TRBJ1-2, with D possibly being TRBD1 (6 bases). The V and J ends lost 5 bases and 8 bases respectively, with 24 bases between them. The CDR3 has 16 residues. CDR1 MDHEN and CDR2 SYDVKM come from the germline V gene.

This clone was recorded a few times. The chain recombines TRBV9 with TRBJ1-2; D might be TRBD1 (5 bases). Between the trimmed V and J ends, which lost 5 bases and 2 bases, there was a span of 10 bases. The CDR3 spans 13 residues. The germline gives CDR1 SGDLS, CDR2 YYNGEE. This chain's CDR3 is CASSEAGNYGYTF. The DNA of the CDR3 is TGTGCCAGCAGTGAAGCAGGGAACTATGGCTACACCTTC.

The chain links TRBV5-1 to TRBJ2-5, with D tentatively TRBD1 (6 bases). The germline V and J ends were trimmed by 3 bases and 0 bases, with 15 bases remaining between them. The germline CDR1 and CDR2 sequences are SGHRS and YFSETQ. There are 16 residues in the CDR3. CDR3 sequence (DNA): TGCGCCAGCAGCTCTGGGACACGGACGTACCAAGAGACCCAGTACTTC. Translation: CASSSGTRTYQETQYF.

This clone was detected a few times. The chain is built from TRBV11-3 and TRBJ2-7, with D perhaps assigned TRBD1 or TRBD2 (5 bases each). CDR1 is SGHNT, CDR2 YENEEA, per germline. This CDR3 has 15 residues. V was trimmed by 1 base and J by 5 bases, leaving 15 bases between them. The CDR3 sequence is CASSLGDRGRHEQYF. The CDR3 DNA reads TGTGCCAGCAGCTTAGGGGACCGAGGGCGTCACGAGCAGTACTTC.

The CDR3 loop is CSVSPTGTGETQYF. CDR3 nucleotides: TGCAGCGTTTCCCCGACCGGAACGGGGGAGACCCAGTACTTC. The V and J genes are TRBV29-1 and TRBJ2-5; TRBD2 is a possible D gene (5 bases). The CDR3 is 14 amino acids. Trimming shortened V by 5 bases and J by 5 bases, and 18 bases separated the two germline ends. The germline V gene encodes CDR1 SQVTM and CDR2 ANQGSEA.

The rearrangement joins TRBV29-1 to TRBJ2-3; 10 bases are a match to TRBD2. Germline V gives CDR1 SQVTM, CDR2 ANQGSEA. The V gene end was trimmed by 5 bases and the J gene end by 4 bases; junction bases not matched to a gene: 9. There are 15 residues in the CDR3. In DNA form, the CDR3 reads TGCAGCGTTTTACTAGCGGGGAGGAAAGCAGATACGCAGTATTTT. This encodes CSVLLAGRKADTQYF.

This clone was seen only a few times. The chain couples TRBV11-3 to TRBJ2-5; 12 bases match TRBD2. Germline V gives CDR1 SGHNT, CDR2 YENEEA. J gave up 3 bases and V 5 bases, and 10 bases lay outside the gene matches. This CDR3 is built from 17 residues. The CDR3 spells CASSPFGTSGRKETQYF. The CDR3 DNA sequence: TGTGCCAGCAGCCCCTTTGGAACTAGCGGGAGGAAAGAGACCCAGTACTTC.

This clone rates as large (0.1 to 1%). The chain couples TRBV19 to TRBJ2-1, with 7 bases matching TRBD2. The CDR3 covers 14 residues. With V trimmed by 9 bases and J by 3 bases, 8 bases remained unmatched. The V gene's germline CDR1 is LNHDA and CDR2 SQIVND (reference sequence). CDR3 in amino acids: CASDGGTGYNEQFF. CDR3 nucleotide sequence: TGTGCCAGCGACGGGGGGACTGGCTACAATGAGCAGTTCTTC.

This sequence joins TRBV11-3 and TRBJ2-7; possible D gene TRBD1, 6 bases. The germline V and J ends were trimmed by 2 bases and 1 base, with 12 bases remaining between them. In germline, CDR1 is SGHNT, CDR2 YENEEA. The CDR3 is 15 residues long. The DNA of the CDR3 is TGTGCCAGCAGCTTACCCGGGGACAAATCCTACGAGCAGTACTTC. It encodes CASSLPGDKSYEQYF.

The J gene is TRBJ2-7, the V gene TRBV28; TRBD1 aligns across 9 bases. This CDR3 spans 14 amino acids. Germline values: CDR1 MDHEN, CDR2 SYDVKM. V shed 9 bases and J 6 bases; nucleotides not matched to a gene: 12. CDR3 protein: CASSAAQGASEQYF. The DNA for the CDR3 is TGTGCCAGTTCCGCGGCACAGGGGGCGTCCGAGCAGTACTTC. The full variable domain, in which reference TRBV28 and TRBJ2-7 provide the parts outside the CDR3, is DVKVTQSSRYLVKRTGEKVFLECVQDMDHENMFWYRQDPGLGLRLIYFSYDVKMKEKGDIPEGYSVSREKKERFSLILESASTNQTSMYLCASSAAQGASEQYFGPGTRLTVT.

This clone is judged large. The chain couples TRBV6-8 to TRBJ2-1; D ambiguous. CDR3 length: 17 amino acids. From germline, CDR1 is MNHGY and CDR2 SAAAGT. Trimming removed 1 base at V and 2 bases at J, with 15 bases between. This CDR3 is CASSYFPTGGPYNEQFF. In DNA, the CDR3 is TGTGCCAGCAGTTACTTCCCAACGGGTGGACCCTACAATGAGCAGTTCTTC.

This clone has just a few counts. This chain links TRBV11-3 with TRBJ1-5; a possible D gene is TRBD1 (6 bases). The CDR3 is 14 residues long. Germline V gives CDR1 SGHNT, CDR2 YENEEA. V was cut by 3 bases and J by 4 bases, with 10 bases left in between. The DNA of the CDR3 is TGTGCCAGCAGCTTGTCGACAGGAAATCAGCCCCAGCATTTT. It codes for CASSLSTGNQPQHF.

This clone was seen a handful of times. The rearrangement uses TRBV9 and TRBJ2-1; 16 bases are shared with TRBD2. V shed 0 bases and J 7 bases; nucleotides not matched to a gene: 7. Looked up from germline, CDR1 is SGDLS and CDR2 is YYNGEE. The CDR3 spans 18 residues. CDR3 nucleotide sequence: TGTGCCAGCAGCGTAGGGGGACTAGCGGGAGGGCTTGGTAATGAGCAGTTCTTC. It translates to CASSVGGLAGGLGNEQFF.

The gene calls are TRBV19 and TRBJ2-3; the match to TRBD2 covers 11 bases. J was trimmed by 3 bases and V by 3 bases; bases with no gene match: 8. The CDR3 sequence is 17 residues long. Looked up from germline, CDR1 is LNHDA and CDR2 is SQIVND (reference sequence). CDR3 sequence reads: CASSMLLAGDVTDTQYF. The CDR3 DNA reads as TGTGCCAGTAGTATGTTACTAGCGGGAGATGTAACAGATACGCAGTATTTT.